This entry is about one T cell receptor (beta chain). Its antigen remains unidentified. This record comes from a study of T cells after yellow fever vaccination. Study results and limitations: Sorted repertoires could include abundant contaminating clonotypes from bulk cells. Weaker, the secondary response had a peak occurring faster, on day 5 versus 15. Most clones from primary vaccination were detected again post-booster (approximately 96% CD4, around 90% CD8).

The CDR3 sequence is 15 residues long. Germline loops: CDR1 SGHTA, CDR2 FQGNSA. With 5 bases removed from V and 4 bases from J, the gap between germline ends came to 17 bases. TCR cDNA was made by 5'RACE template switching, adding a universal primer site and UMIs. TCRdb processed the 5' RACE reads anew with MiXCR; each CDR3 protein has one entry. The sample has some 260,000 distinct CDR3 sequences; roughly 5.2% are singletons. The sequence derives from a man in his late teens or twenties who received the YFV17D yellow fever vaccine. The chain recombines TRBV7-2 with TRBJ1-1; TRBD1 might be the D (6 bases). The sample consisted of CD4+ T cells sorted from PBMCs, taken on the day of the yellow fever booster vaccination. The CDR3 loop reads CASSEHRVPFTEAFF. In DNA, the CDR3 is TGTGCCAGCAGCGAACACAGGGTTCCCTTCACTGAAGCTTTCTTT.